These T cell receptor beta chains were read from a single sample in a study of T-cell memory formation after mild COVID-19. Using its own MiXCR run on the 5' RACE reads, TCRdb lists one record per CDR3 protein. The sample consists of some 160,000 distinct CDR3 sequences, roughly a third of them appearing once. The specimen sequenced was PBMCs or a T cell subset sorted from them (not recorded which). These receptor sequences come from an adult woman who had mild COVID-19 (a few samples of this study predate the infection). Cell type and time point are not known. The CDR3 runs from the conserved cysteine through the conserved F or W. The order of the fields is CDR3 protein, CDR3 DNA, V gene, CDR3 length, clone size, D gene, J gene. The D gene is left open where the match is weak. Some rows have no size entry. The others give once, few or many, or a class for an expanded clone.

CDR3aa: CASSSQDRVSYEQYF
CDR3nt: TGTGCCAGCAGTTCACAAGACAGGGTGTCCTACGAGCAGTACTTC
v_gene: TRBV27
len: 15
abundance: once
d_gene: TRBD1
j_gene: TRBJ2-7

CDR3aa: CASSLTGGGNTEAFF
CDR3nt: TGCGCCAGCAGCCTTACAGGGGGAGGGAACACTGAAGCTTTCTTT
v_gene: TRBV5-1
len: 15
abundance: -
d_gene: TRBD1
j_gene: TRBJ1-1

CDR3aa: CASSERRVPRETQYF
CDR3nt: TGTGCCAGCAGTGAGAGGAGGGTACCCCGAGAGACCCAGTACTTC
v_gene: TRBV2
len: 15
abundance: -
d_gene: -
j_gene: TRBJ2-5

CDR3aa: CASSQGTGSGPQHF
CDR3nt: TGTGCCAGCAGCCAAGGAACGGGGAGTGGGCCCCAGCATTTT
v_gene: TRBV3-1
len: 14
abundance: few
d_gene: -
j_gene: TRBJ1-5

CDR3aa: CASSQVNTEAFF
CDR3nt: TGTGCCAGCAGCCAAGTGAACACTGAAGCTTTCTTT
v_gene: TRBV3-1
len: 12
abundance: few
d_gene: -
j_gene: TRBJ1-1

CDR3aa: CASSLATDDAPQYF
CDR3nt: TGTGCCAGCAGCTTAGCGACCGATGACGCGCCCCAGTACTTC
v_gene: TRBV7-2
len: 14
abundance: once
d_gene: -
j_gene: TRBJ2-5

CDR3aa: CSASGSYEQYF
CDR3nt: TGCAGTGCTAGCGGATCCTACGAGCAGTACTTC
v_gene: TRBV20-1
len: 11
abundance: few
d_gene: -
j_gene: TRBJ2-7

CDR3aa: CASSSRQRTGELFF
CDR3nt: TGTGCCAGCAGCTCCCGCCAACGGACCGGGGAGCTGTTTTTT
v_gene: TRBV7-6
len: 14
abundance: few
d_gene: -
j_gene: TRBJ2-2

CDR3aa: CSAREQLFMNTEAFF
CDR3nt: TGCAGTGCTAGAGAACAGCTTTTCATGAACACTGAAGCTTTCTTT
v_gene: TRBV20-1
len: 15
abundance: -
d_gene: -
j_gene: TRBJ1-1

CDR3aa: CASSYSRLNNQPQHF
CDR3nt: TGTGCCAGCAGTTACTCCCGACTAAACAATCAGCCCCAGCATTTT
v_gene: TRBV6-2/TRBV6-3
len: 15
abundance: -
d_gene: -
j_gene: TRBJ1-5

CDR3aa: CASSPENNEQFF
CDR3nt: TGTGCCAGCAGCCCAGAAAACAATGAGCAGTTCTTC
v_gene: TRBV7-8
len: 12
abundance: few
d_gene: -
j_gene: TRBJ2-1

CDR3aa: CASILPWRWTPGDEQFF
CDR3nt: TGTGCCAGCATCCTCCCCTGGCGGTGGACTCCTGGGGATGAGCAGTTCTTC
v_gene: TRBV7-9
len: 17
abundance: -
d_gene: -
j_gene: TRBJ2-1

CDR3aa: CSASGTTKNEQFF
CDR3nt: TGCAGCGCCTCCGGGACTACTAAGAATGAGCAGTTCTTC
v_gene: TRBV29-1
len: 13
abundance: -
d_gene: TRBD2
j_gene: TRBJ2-1

CDR3aa: CASSLWGSNTEAFF
CDR3nt: TGCGCCAGCAGCTTGTGGGGGAGTAACACTGAAGCTTTCTTT
v_gene: TRBV5-1
len: 14
abundance: -
d_gene: -
j_gene: TRBJ1-1

CDR3aa: CASSLEWQGATQYF
CDR3nt: TGTGCCAGCAGCTTAGAATGGCAGGGAGCGACCCAGTACTTC
v_gene: TRBV7-9
len: 14
abundance: few
d_gene: -
j_gene: TRBJ2-5

CDR3aa: CASSQVTGSYEQYF
CDR3nt: TGCGCCAGCAGCCAAGTCACAGGGTCCTACGAGCAGTACTTC
v_gene: TRBV4-1
len: 14
abundance: -
d_gene: -
j_gene: TRBJ2-7

CDR3aa: CASSEIQGAGTEAFF
CDR3nt: TGTGCCAGCAGCGAGATACAGGGGGCTGGCACTGAAGCTTTCTTT
v_gene: TRBV7-6
len: 15
abundance: -
d_gene: TRBD1
j_gene: TRBJ1-1

CDR3aa: CASRDDSLSSYNEQFF
CDR3nt: TGTGCCAGCAGGGATGACAGTCTAAGCTCCTACAATGAGCAGTTCTTC
v_gene: TRBV2
len: 16
abundance: few
d_gene: -
j_gene: TRBJ2-1

CDR3aa: CASSPGTAIYEQYF
CDR3nt: TGCGCCAGCAGCCCCGGGACAGCTATCTACGAGCAGTACTTC
v_gene: TRBV5-1
len: 14
abundance: few
d_gene: TRBD1
j_gene: TRBJ2-7

CDR3aa: CASILTSGAVAGELFF
CDR3nt: TGTGCCAGCATACTGACTAGCGGGGCAGTGGCCGGGGAGCTGTTTTTT
v_gene: TRBV2
len: 16
abundance: -
d_gene: TRBD2
j_gene: TRBJ2-2

CDR3aa: CASSGSSGSGANVLTF
CDR3nt: TGTGCCAGCAGCGGGAGCAGTGGCTCTGGGGCCAACGTCCTGACTTTC
v_gene: TRBV21-1
len: 16
abundance: once
d_gene: -
j_gene: TRBJ2-6

CDR3aa: CASSLAGASNQPQHF
CDR3nt: TGTGCCAGCAGCTTAGCAGGGGCTAGCAATCAGCCCCAGCATTTT
v_gene: TRBV7-9
len: 15
abundance: few
d_gene: -
j_gene: TRBJ1-5

CDR3aa: CASRLPGTSYEQYF
CDR3nt: TGTGCCAGCAGACTCCCCGGGACCTCCTACGAGCAGTACTTC
v_gene: TRBV11-2
len: 14
abundance: -
d_gene: -
j_gene: TRBJ2-7

CDR3aa: CAWSVRRADTQYF
CDR3nt: TGTGCCTGGAGTGTACGCAGGGCAGATACGCAGTATTTT
v_gene: TRBV30
len: 13
abundance: many
d_gene: -
j_gene: TRBJ2-3

CDR3aa: CASSSPGDNTDTQYF
CDR3nt: TGTGCCAGCAGCTCTCCGGGGGACAACACAGATACGCAGTATTTT
v_gene: TRBV7-6
len: 15
abundance: -
d_gene: -
j_gene: TRBJ2-3

CDR3aa: CASSLTGGLYNEQFF
CDR3nt: TGCGCCAGCAGTCTCACAGGGGGCCTGTACAATGAGCAGTTCTTC
v_gene: TRBV4-1
len: 15
abundance: -
d_gene: TRBD1
j_gene: TRBJ2-1

CDR3aa: CASSLGTGAYNEQFF
CDR3nt: TGTGCCAGCAGTTTAGGGACAGGGGCCTACAATGAGCAGTTCTTC
v_gene: TRBV12-3/TRBV12-4
len: 15
abundance: -
d_gene: TRBD1
j_gene: TRBJ2-1

CDR3aa: CASSHSGTGFYEQYF
CDR3nt: TGTGCCAGCAGCCACTCCGGGACAGGTTTCTACGAGCAGTACTTC
v_gene: TRBV3-1
len: 15
abundance: -
d_gene: TRBD1
j_gene: TRBJ2-7

CDR3aa: CASSRPGLAGGIHNEQFF
CDR3nt: TGTGCCAGCAGCCGACCCGGACTAGCGGGAGGGATTCACAATGAGCAGTTCTTC
v_gene: TRBV7-9
len: 18
abundance: -
d_gene: TRBD2
j_gene: TRBJ2-1

CDR3aa: CASSELRTIENSPLHF
CDR3nt: TGTGCCAGCAGTGAATTAAGAACAATCGAGAATTCACCCCTCCACTTT
v_gene: TRBV2
len: 16
abundance: -
d_gene: -
j_gene: TRBJ1-6

CDR3aa: CASSPSSESTDTQYF
CDR3nt: TGCGCCAGCAGCCCGTCTAGCGAGAGCACAGATACGCAGTATTTT
v_gene: TRBV5-1
len: 15
abundance: few
d_gene: -
j_gene: TRBJ2-3

CDR3aa: CASSYGGRGKDTQYF
CDR3nt: TGTGCCAGCAGTTACGGCGGGAGAGGGAAAGATACGCAGTATTTT
v_gene: TRBV6-5
len: 15
abundance: -
d_gene: TRBD2
j_gene: TRBJ2-3

CDR3aa: CSVDSASGPGELFF
CDR3nt: TGCAGCGTTGATTCGGCCTCCGGCCCCGGGGAGCTGTTTTTT
v_gene: TRBV29-1
len: 14
abundance: -
d_gene: -
j_gene: TRBJ2-2

CDR3aa: CAIGAGANTEAFF
CDR3nt: TGTGCCATCGGAGCCGGCGCGAACACTGAAGCTTTCTTT
v_gene: TRBV10-3
len: 13
abundance: -
d_gene: -
j_gene: TRBJ1-1

CDR3aa: CASSQVAGVGYEQYF
CDR3nt: TGCGCCAGCAGCCAAGTAGCGGGAGTCGGGTACGAGCAGTACTTC
v_gene: TRBV4-1
len: 15
abundance: -
d_gene: TRBD2
j_gene: TRBJ2-7

CDR3aa: CASSKRRGGYNEQFF
CDR3nt: TGTGCCAGCAGTAAACGTAGGGGGGGGTACAATGAGCAGTTCTTC
v_gene: TRBV6-6
len: 15
abundance: -
d_gene: -
j_gene: TRBJ2-1

CDR3aa: CAWSDSVRDTQYF
CDR3nt: TGTGCCTGGAGTGATAGCGTGAGGGATACGCAGTATTTT
v_gene: TRBV30
len: 13
abundance: -
d_gene: -
j_gene: TRBJ2-3

CDR3aa: CASSHRDRPYEQYF
CDR3nt: TGCGCCAGCAGCCACCGGGACAGACCCTACGAGCAGTACTTC
v_gene: TRBV5-1
len: 14
abundance: few
d_gene: TRBD1
j_gene: TRBJ2-7

CDR3aa: CASSSSPNGGQTGELFF
CDR3nt: TGTGCCAGCAGCTCAAGCCCCAACGGGGGGCAGACCGGGGAGCTGTTTTTT
v_gene: TRBV7-6
len: 17
abundance: few
d_gene: -
j_gene: TRBJ2-2

CDR3aa: CATSDLRGLAGGLRNTGELFF
CDR3nt: TGTGCCACCAGTGATTTGCGGGGGCTAGCGGGAGGATTACGGAACACCGGGGAGCTGTTTTTT
v_gene: TRBV24-1
len: 21
abundance: few
d_gene: TRBD2
j_gene: TRBJ2-2

CDR3aa: CASSYSYSGGDPYNEQFF
CDR3nt: TGTGCCAGCAGTTACTCGTACAGCGGGGGGGATCCTTACAATGAGCAGTTCTTC
v_gene: TRBV6-6
len: 18
abundance: -
d_gene: TRBD2
j_gene: TRBJ2-1

CDR3aa: CASSYGTGEVIETQYF
CDR3nt: TGTGCCAGCAGTTACGGAACGGGAGAAGTGATAGAGACCCAGTACTTC
v_gene: TRBV6-2/TRBV6-3
len: 16
abundance: -
d_gene: -
j_gene: TRBJ2-5

CDR3aa: CASSSSGSNTEAFF
CDR3nt: TGTGCCAGCAGCTCCTCCGGGTCCAACACTGAAGCTTTCTTT
v_gene: TRBV7-9
len: 14
abundance: -
d_gene: -
j_gene: TRBJ1-1

CDR3aa: CASSQGQVESSGANVLTF
CDR3nt: TGTGCCAGCAGCCAAGGACAAGTTGAAAGCTCTGGGGCCAACGTCCTGACTTTC
v_gene: TRBV12-3/TRBV12-4
len: 18
abundance: -
d_gene: -
j_gene: TRBJ2-6

CDR3aa: CASSQDDYPNLSTDTQYF
CDR3nt: TGTGCCAGCAGCCAAGATGACTATCCGAACCTCAGCACAGATACGCAGTATTTT
v_gene: TRBV14
len: 18
abundance: -
d_gene: -
j_gene: TRBJ2-3

CDR3aa: CASSSVTENTEAFF
CDR3nt: TGTGCCAGCAGCTCGGTGACAGAAAACACTGAAGCTTTCTTT
v_gene: TRBV7-8
len: 14
abundance: -
d_gene: -
j_gene: TRBJ1-1